The entry below describes one TCR beta chain. Antigen unknown. The V and J ends lost 6 bases and 1 base respectively, with 12 bases between them. The germline CDR1 and CDR2 sequences are DFQATT and SNEGSKA (reference sequence). The CDR3 is 13 residues long. The data belong to a study of blood T cells in healthy people across ages. Each sample provided at least 5 micrograms of extracted total RNA. With a J-beta primer mix and a sample-barcoded 5' primer, a second PCR ran 7 to 11 cycles. Each CDR3 protein gets one entry after TCRdb re-called the 5' RACE reads with MiXCR. This table holds some 700,000 distinct CDR3 sequences, approximately 22% found once. Study-wide results and caveats: Age advanced and TCR beta diversity per million T cells fell, roughly linearly. Nothing was known about donor CMV status, and this possibly confounded expanded clonotype changes. Naive and antigen-experienced cells could not be conclusively compared, given unsorted PBMCs.

Sequencing was performed on blood. The gene calls are TRBV20-1 and TRBJ1-1; D possibly corresponds to TRBD1 (5 bases). The sequence derives from a man between 65 and 85 years old in good health. Here the CDR3 reads CSAISTENTEAFF. In nucleotides, the CDR3 is TGCAGTGCCATATCGACAGAGAACACTGAAGCTTTCTTT.